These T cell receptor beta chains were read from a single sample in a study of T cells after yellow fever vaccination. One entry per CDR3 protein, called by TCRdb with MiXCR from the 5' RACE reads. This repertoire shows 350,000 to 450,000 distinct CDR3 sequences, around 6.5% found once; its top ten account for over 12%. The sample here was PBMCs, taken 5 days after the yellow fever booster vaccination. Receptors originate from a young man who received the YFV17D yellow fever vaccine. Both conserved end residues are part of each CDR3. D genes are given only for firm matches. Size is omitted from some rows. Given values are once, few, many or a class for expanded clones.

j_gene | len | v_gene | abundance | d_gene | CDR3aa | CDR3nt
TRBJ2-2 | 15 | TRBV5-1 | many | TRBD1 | CASSPGQGFTGELFF | TGCGCCAGCAGCCCCGGACAGGGGTTCACCGGGGAGCTGTTTTTT
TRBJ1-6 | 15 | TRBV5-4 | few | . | CASSFAGRSNSPLHF | TGTGCCAGCAGCTTTGCGGGACGGAGCAATTCACCCCTCCACTTT
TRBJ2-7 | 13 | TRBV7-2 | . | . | CASNKQGAYEQYF | TGTGCCAGCAACAAACAGGGCGCCTACGAGCAGTACTTC
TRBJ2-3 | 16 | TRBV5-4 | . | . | CASSLRSGSRTDTQYF | TGTGCCAGCAGCTTGCGGTCAGGCAGCCGCACAGATACGCAGTATTTT
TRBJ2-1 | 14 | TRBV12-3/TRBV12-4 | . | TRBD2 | CASSYGTILNEQFF | TGTGCCAGCAGCTACGGGACTATTCTTAATGAGCAGTTCTTC
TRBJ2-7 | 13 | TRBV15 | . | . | CATSRENYYEQYF | TGTGCCACCAGCAGAGAAAACTACTACGAGCAGTACTTC
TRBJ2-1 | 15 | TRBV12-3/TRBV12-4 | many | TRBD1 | CASSRQGNSYNEQFF | TGTGCCAGCAGCCGACAGGGAAACTCCTACAATGAGCAGTTCTTC
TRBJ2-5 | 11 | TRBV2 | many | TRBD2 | CASRAGGTQYF | TGTGCCAGCCGGGCGGGGGGGACCCAGTACTTC
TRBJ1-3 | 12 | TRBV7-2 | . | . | CASSSLINTIYF | TGTGCCAGCAGCTCTCTCATAAACACCATATATTTT
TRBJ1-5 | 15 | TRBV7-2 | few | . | CASSLGDTNNQPQHF | TGTGCCAGCAGCTTGGGGGACACAAACAATCAGCCCCAGCATTTT
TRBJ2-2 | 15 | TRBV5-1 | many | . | CASSLKGSDTGELFF | TGCGCCAGCAGCTTGAAGGGATCGGACACCGGGGAGCTGTTTTTT
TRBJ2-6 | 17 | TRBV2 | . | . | CASSESNRGAGANVLTF | TGTGCCAGCAGTGAATCTAATAGAGGGGCTGGGGCCAACGTCCTGACTTTC
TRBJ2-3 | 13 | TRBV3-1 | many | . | CASSQGPIDTQYF | TGTGCCAGCAGCCAGGGGCCGATAGATACGCAGTATTTT
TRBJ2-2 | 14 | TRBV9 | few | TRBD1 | CASEGQDDTGELFF | TGTGCCAGCGAAGGACAGGACGACACCGGGGAGCTGTTTTTT
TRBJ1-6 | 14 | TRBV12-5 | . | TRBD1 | CASGSGTANSPLHF | TGTGCTAGTGGTTCCGGGACAGCTAATTCACCCCTCCACTTT
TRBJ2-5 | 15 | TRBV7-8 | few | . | CASSLWEGRQETQYF | TGTGCCAGCAGCTTATGGGAAGGGCGCCAAGAGACCCAGTACTTC
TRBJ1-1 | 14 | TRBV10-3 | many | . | CATTEGLGGTEAFF | TGTGCCACCACGGAGGGCCTAGGGGGGACTGAAGCTTTCTTT
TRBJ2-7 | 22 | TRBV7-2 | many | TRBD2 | CASSLFQEVVTSGRRSSYEQYF | TGTGCCAGCAGCTTATTCCAGGAGGTAGTGACTAGCGGGAGGAGGAGCTCCTACGAGCAGTACTTC
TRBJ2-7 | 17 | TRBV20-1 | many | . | CSALGWRDHRGTYEQYF | TGCAGTGCTCTCGGGTGGAGGGACCACCGGGGGACCTACGAGCAGTACTTC
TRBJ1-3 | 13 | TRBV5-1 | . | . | CASRKPPGNTIYF | TGCGCCAGCCGTAAACCGCCTGGAAACACCATATATTTT
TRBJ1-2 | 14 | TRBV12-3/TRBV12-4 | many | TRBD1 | CASSSDRVNYGYTF | TGTGCCAGCAGTTCCGACAGGGTCAACTATGGCTACACCTTC
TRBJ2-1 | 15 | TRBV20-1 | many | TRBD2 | CSARDRTSGFSEQFF | TGCAGTGCTAGAGATAGAACTAGCGGGTTTAGTGAGCAGTTCTTC
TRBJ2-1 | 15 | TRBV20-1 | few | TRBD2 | CSALGTSVKDNEQFF | TGCAGTGCTCTCGGGACTAGCGTGAAGGACAATGAGCAGTTCTTC
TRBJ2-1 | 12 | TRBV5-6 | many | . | CASSLIGREQFF | TGTGCCAGCAGCTTAATCGGGCGAGAGCAGTTCTTC
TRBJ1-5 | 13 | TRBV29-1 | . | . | CSVAGGDGQPQHF | TGCAGCGTTGCTGGCGGGGACGGTCAGCCCCAGCATTTT
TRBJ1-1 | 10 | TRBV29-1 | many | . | CSARDTEAFF | TGCAGCGCTCGCGACACTGAAGCTTTCTTT
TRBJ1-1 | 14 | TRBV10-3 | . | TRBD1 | CAISDRQGFTEAFF | TGTGCCATCAGTGACAGACAGGGATTCACTGAAGCTTTCTTT
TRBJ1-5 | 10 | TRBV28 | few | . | CASSDQPQHF | TGTGCCAGCAGTGATCAGCCCCAGCATTTT
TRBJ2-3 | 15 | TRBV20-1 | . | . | CSAPTPSGSTDTQYF | TGCAGTGCTCCGACCCCGAGCGGGAGCACAGATACGCAGTATTTT
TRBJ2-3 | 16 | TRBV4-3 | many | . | CASSLRLGSRTDTQYF | TGCGCCAGCAGCTTGCGATTAGGATCGCGCACAGATACGCAGTATTTT
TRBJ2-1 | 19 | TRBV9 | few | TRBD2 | CASSDPGTSGSSSYNEQFF | TGTGCCAGCAGCGACCCCGGGACTAGCGGTTCGAGCTCCTACAATGAGCAGTTCTTC